A selection of T cell receptor beta chains follows, all from one sample in a study of cytomegalovirus exposure and HLA in healthy donors. Sequencing was performed with immunoSEQ multiplex PCR; in TCRdb, only in-frame clones are kept and a portion is missing. The table shows about 65,000 clones, with approximately 93% occurring only once. Specimen: PBMCs. These receptors all stem from a man between 18 and 35 years old in good health and CMV-seropositive. The CDR3 runs from the conserved cysteine through the conserved F or W. A D gene is named only where the DNA matches it firmly. Clone size is stated in some rows and not others, as once, few, many or a class when expanded.

J | V | size | D | CDR3 | DNA
TRBJ2-1 | TRBV4-1 | NA | TRBD1 | CASRSRTGAYNEQFF | TGCGCCAGCAGATCCAGGACAGGGGCCTACAATGAGCAGTTCTTC
TRBJ1-5 | TRBV5-6 | NA | NA | CASSRRGGAFSNQPQHF | TGTGCCAGCAGCAGGAGGGGGGGCGCGTTTAGCAATCAGCCCCAGCATTTT
TRBJ1-1 | TRBV19 | NA | NA | CASSWRVGEAFF | TGTGCCAGTAGTTGGAGGGTCGGTGAAGCTTTCTTT
TRBJ1-2 | TRBV18 | NA | NA | CASSPSMGRDGYTF | TGTGCCAGCTCACCGTCTATGGGGCGCGATGGCTACACCTTC
TRBJ1-2 | TRBV7-3 | NA | NA | CASSLTRQGGGYTF | TGTGCCAGCAGCTTAACGCGCCAAGGCGGTGGCTACACCTTC
TRBJ2-3 | TRBV27 | NA | NA | CASSPGLADTQYF | TGTGCCAGCAGTCCGGGACTGGCAGATACGCAGTATTTT
TRBJ2-7 | TRBV9 | NA | TRBD1 | CASSPGQNSYEQYF | TGTGCCAGCAGCCCGGGACAGAACTCCTACGAGCAGTACTTC
TRBJ1-2 | TRBV30 | NA | NA | CAWGPGAGYTF | TGTGCCTGGGGCCCAGGGGCCGGCTACACCTTC
TRBJ2-7 | TRBV7-2 | NA | TRBD2 | CASSRIGTSGGALEQYF | TGTGCCAGCAGCCGAATCGGGACTAGCGGGGGGGCCCTCGAGCAGTACTTC
TRBJ2-3 | TRBV11-2 | NA | TRBD2 | CASSFLAGETTDTQYF | TGTGCCAGCAGCTTCCTAGCGGGAGAGACCACAGATACGCAGTATTTT
TRBJ2-7 | TRBV7-2 | NA | TRBD1 | CASSSDRGTYEQYF | TGTGCCAGCAGCTCGGACAGGGGGACCTACGAGCAGTACTTC
TRBJ2-7 | TRBV6-1 | NA | TRBD2 | CASSEEVAGGHEQYF | TGTGCCAGCAGTGAAGAGGTAGCGGGAGGGCACGAGCAGTACTTC
TRBJ1-2 | TRBV20-1 | NA | NA | CSAIHRDGYTF | TGCAGTGCTATACACAGGGATGGCTACACCTTC
TRBJ2-2 | TRBV7-2 | NA | NA | CASSLRGSNTGELFF | TGTGCCAGCAGCCTGCGGGGATCGAACACCGGGGAGCTGTTTTTT
TRBJ1-1 | TRBV15 | NA | TRBD1 | CATSRPGQSFEAFF | TGTGCCACCAGCCGCCCGGGACAGTCGTTTGAAGCTTTCTTT
TRBJ1-3 | TRBV27 | NA | TRBD1 | CASSRGQGGNTIYF | TGTGCCAGCAGTAGGGGACAGGGGGGAAACACCATATATTTT
TRBJ1-3 | TRBV11-3 | NA | NA | CASSPGSGNTIYF | TGTGCCAGCAGCCCAGGCTCTGGAAACACCATATATTTT
TRBJ2-6 | TRBV28 | NA | TRBD1 | CASRPQGQGGRSGANVLTF | TGTGCCAGCAGACCTCAAGGACAGGGAGGTCGCTCTGGGGCCAACGTCCTGACTTTC
TRBJ1-5 | TRBV11-2 | NA | TRBD1 | CASSLTAGQGAYQPQHF | TGTGCCAGCAGCTTAACCGCTGGACAGGGGGCCTATCAGCCCCAGCATTTT
TRBJ1-5 | TRBV19 | NA | NA | CASSIGAVNSNQPQHF | TGTGCCAGTAGTATAGGGGCCGTCAATAGCAATCAGCCCCAGCATTTT
TRBJ1-2 | TRBV5-6 | NA | NA | CAQRHIWGYTF | TGTGCCCAACGACACATATGGGGCTACACCTTC
TRBJ2-4 | TRBV11-3 | few | TRBD2 | CASSTREENIQYF | TGTGCCAGCAGCACCCGGGAGGAAAACATTCAGTACTTC
TRBJ2-7 | TRBV28 | NA | TRBD1 | CASSFWQGAGEQYF | TGTGCCAGCAGTTTCTGGCAGGGGGCGGGGGAGCAGTACTTC
TRBJ2-1 | TRBV5-1 | NA | TRBD2 | CASSWAGGYEQFF | TGCGCCAGCAGCTGGGCCGGGGGGTATGAGCAGTTCTTC
TRBJ2-7 | TRBV29-1 | NA | TRBD1 | CSVELPGQGAQYEQYF | TGCAGCGTTGAGCTTCCGGGACAGGGGGCGCAATACGAGCAGTACTTC
TRBJ1-1 | TRBV7-9 | NA | NA | CASSLNFIGDLDTEAFF | TGTGCCAGCAGCTTAAACTTTATCGGTGATTTGGACACTGAAGCTTTCTTT
TRBJ1-2 | TRBV19 | NA | NA | CASSITRGYGYTF | TGTGCCAGTAGTATTACAAGGGGGTATGGCTACACCTTC
TRBJ2-2 | TRBV7-2 | NA | TRBD2 | CASSQVASGVAGELFF | TGTGCCAGCAGCCAAGTGGCTAGCGGGGTAGCCGGGGAGCTGTTTTTT
TRBJ1-2 | TRBV10-3 | NA | TRBD1 | CAIRKQGAYYGYTF | TGTGCCATCAGGAAACAGGGGGCGTACTATGGCTACACCTTC
TRBJ1-2 | TRBV6-5 | NA | NA | CASSYVRNYGYTF | TGTGCCAGCAGTTATGTTCGGAACTATGGCTACACCTTC
TRBJ2-1 | TRBV28 | NA | NA | CASRPGTSRGEQFF | TGTGCCAGCAGACCCGGGACTTCCCGGGGTGAGCAGTTCTTC
TRBJ2-3 | TRBV6-4 | NA | NA | CASSEQDSPTDTQYF | TGTGCCAGCAGTGAGCAGGACAGCCCCACAGATACGCAGTATTTT
TRBJ2-1 | TRBV23-1 | NA | TRBD1 | CASSHPDRAWEQFF | TGCGCCAGCAGTCACCCGGACAGGGCGTGGGAGCAGTTCTTC
TRBJ2-5 | TRBV5-8 | once | NA | CASSRSAGTAYQETQYF | TGTGCCAGCAGCCGATCTGCGGGGACAGCGTACCAAGAGACCCAGTACTTC
TRBJ1-5 | TRBV6-5 | NA | TRBD1 | CASSRDSFQPQHF | TGTGCCAGCAGTCGGGACAGTTTTCAGCCCCAGCATTTT
TRBJ2-1 | TRBV4-3 | NA | TRBD2 | CASSQEGASGAPNEQFF | TGCGCCAGCAGCCAAGAAGGGGCTAGCGGGGCCCCAAATGAGCAGTTCTTC
TRBJ2-7 | TRBV6-1 | once | NA | CASAPGHSSYEQYF | TGTGCCAGTGCCCCGGGACACAGTTCCTACGAGCAGTACTTC